These T cell receptor beta chains were read from a single sample in a study of shared clonotypes between healthy human individuals. The table came from immunoSEQ multiplex PCR; TCRdb's copy has only in-frame clones and leaves some out. Found here are 2 million to 2.5 million clones, 80% to 95% of them singletons; the top ten hold approximately 0.41%. The sequenced material came from naive CD4+ T cells from PBMCs. All receptors come from a young man in good health. Some clones in this sample may be carry-over from other donors' samples. CDR3s include the opening cysteine and the closing phenylalanine or tryptophan. The order of the fields is clone size, D gene, J gene, V gene, CDR3 protein, CDR3 DNA. The D gene is left open where the match is weak. Where a row states a size, it is once, few, many or the class of an expanded clone; other rows omit it.

abundance: NA
d_gene: NA
j_gene: TRBJ2-7
v_gene: TRBV5-1
CDR3aa: CASSLASTGVPYEQYF
CDR3nt: TGCGCCAGCAGCTTGGCCAGTACGGGAGTCCCCTACGAGCAGTACTTC

abundance: NA
d_gene: NA
j_gene: TRBJ2-2
v_gene: TRBV19
CDR3aa: CATGLIFPVNTGELFF
CDR3nt: TGTGCCACCGGGCTGATTTTCCCGGTCAACACCGGGGAGCTGTTTTTT

abundance: NA
d_gene: NA
j_gene: TRBJ2-7
v_gene: TRBV9
CDR3aa: CASSVDSLTEQYF
CDR3nt: TGTGCCAGCAGCGTAGATTCCCTTACCGAGCAGTACTTC

abundance: NA
d_gene: TRBD1
j_gene: TRBJ2-3
v_gene: TRBV18
CDR3aa: CASSPREDRAGTDTQYF
CDR3nt: TGTGCCAGCTCACCAAGAGAGGACAGGGCCGGCACAGATACGCAGTATTTT

abundance: NA
d_gene: NA
j_gene: TRBJ2-2
v_gene: TRBV30
CDR3aa: CAWRSPGELFF
CDR3nt: TGTGCCTGGAGAAGTCCCGGGGAGCTGTTTTTT

abundance: NA
d_gene: TRBD1
j_gene: TRBJ1-2
v_gene: TRBV15
CDR3aa: CATSRLRTGSLARGYTF
CDR3nt: TGTGCCACCAGCAGGCTTAGGACAGGGTCCCTCGCCAGGGGCTACACCTTC

abundance: NA
d_gene: TRBD1
j_gene: TRBJ2-3
v_gene: TRBV18
CDR3aa: CASSPPGRNRGPSTDTQYF
CDR3nt: TGTGCCAGCTCACCACCGGGCCGGAACAGGGGCCCTAGCACAGATACGCAGTATTTT

abundance: NA
d_gene: TRBD2
j_gene: TRBJ2-7
v_gene: TRBV11-1
CDR3aa: CASSRGLREEQYF
CDR3nt: TGTGCCAGCAGCCGGGGACTAAGGGAAGAGCAGTACTTC

abundance: NA
d_gene: TRBD2
j_gene: TRBJ2-7
v_gene: TRBV28
CDR3aa: CASSIAGLGPYEQYF
CDR3nt: TGTGCCAGCAGTATTGCGGGACTAGGACCCTACGAGCAGTACTTC

abundance: NA
d_gene: NA
j_gene: TRBJ2-7
v_gene: TRBV6-5
CDR3aa: CASSPRGVYEQYF
CDR3nt: TGTGCCAGCAGCCCCAGGGGAGTCTACGAGCAGTACTTC

abundance: NA
d_gene: TRBD1
j_gene: TRBJ1-1
v_gene: TRBV5-1
CDR3aa: CASSLARTGGTEAFF
CDR3nt: TGCGCCAGCAGCTTGGCGAGGACAGGGGGCACTGAAGCTTTCTTT

abundance: NA
d_gene: NA
j_gene: TRBJ2-7
v_gene: TRBV28
CDR3aa: CASSLRTGEQYF
CDR3nt: TGTGCCAGCAGTTTGCGGACGGGGGAGCAGTACTTC

abundance: NA
d_gene: NA
j_gene: TRBJ1-2
v_gene: TRBV28
CDR3aa: CASSFRQGALGYGYTF
CDR3nt: TGTGCCAGCAGTTTCCGGCAGGGCGCGCTAGGCTATGGCTACACCTTC

abundance: NA
d_gene: TRBD1
j_gene: TRBJ1-2
v_gene: TRBV9
CDR3aa: CASSEGQGNYGYTF
CDR3nt: TGTGCCAGCAGCGAGGGACAGGGGAACTATGGCTACACCTTC

abundance: NA
d_gene: NA
j_gene: TRBJ1-4
v_gene: TRBV6-1
CDR3aa: CASSEISEKLFF
CDR3nt: TGTGCCAGCAGTGAAATAAGTGAAAAACTGTTTTTT

abundance: NA
d_gene: NA
j_gene: TRBJ1-5
v_gene: TRBV5-5
CDR3aa: CASSGGTASNQPQHF
CDR3nt: TGTGCCAGCAGCGGGGGAACAGCTAGCAATCAGCCCCAGCATTTT

abundance: NA
d_gene: NA
j_gene: TRBJ1-2
v_gene: TRBV6-1
CDR3aa: CASSEAGMGYGYTF
CDR3nt: TGTGCCAGCAGTGAAGCCGGAATGGGCTATGGCTACACCTTC

abundance: NA
d_gene: NA
j_gene: TRBJ1-1
v_gene: TRBV29-1
CDR3aa: CSVAGAAEAFF
CDR3nt: TGCAGCGTGGCGGGGGCCGCTGAAGCTTTCTTT

abundance: NA
d_gene: NA
j_gene: TRBJ2-3
v_gene: TRBV5-4
CDR3aa: CASSLGTRVDTQYF
CDR3nt: TGTGCCAGCAGCTTAGGTACCCGGGTTGATACGCAGTATTTT

abundance: NA
d_gene: NA
j_gene: TRBJ2-5
v_gene: TRBV9
CDR3aa: CASSVASAGTQYF
CDR3nt: TGTGCCAGCAGCGTAGCTAGCGCGGGGACCCAGTACTTC

abundance: NA
d_gene: NA
j_gene: TRBJ2-5
v_gene: TRBV9
CDR3aa: CASSVDARPGTQYF
CDR3nt: TGTGCCAGCAGCGTAGATGCACGCCCGGGGACCCAGTACTTC

abundance: NA
d_gene: NA
j_gene: TRBJ2-7
v_gene: TRBV6-6
CDR3aa: CASSYHRMPGPYEQYF
CDR3nt: TGTGCCAGCAGTTACCACCGAATGCCCGGGCCCTACGAGCAGTACTTC

abundance: NA
d_gene: TRBD2
j_gene: TRBJ2-5
v_gene: TRBV28
CDR3aa: CASSTPKAGGMGETQYF
CDR3nt: TGTGCCAGCAGCACCCCCAAGGCGGGGGGTATGGGAGAGACCCAGTACTTC

abundance: NA
d_gene: NA
j_gene: TRBJ2-7
v_gene: TRBV6-5
CDR3aa: CASRYTGTTGIYEQYF
CDR3nt: TGTGCCAGCAGGTACACAGGGACCACAGGGATCTACGAGCAGTACTTC

abundance: NA
d_gene: NA
j_gene: TRBJ2-1
v_gene: TRBV28
CDR3aa: CASSLGQVQFF
CDR3nt: TGTGCCAGCAGTTTAGGGCAGGTGCAGTTCTTC

abundance: NA
d_gene: NA
j_gene: TRBJ1-4
v_gene: TRBV28
CDR3aa: CASSLEANGGGKLFF
CDR3nt: TGTGCCAGCAGTTTAGAGGCCAACGGAGGAGGGAAACTGTTTTTT

abundance: NA
d_gene: NA
j_gene: TRBJ2-3
v_gene: TRBV2
CDR3aa: CAGTGLSDTQYF
CDR3nt: TGTGCCGGCACAGGCCTTTCAGATACGCAGTATTTT

abundance: once
d_gene: TRBD2
j_gene: TRBJ2-1
v_gene: TRBV11-2
CDR3aa: CASSLSSGRPLRGEQFF
CDR3nt: TGTGCCAGCAGCTTAAGTAGCGGGAGGCCTCTTCGGGGTGAGCAGTTCTTC

abundance: NA
d_gene: NA
j_gene: TRBJ2-7
v_gene: TRBV6-6
CDR3aa: CASSTRDRSYEQYF
CDR3nt: TGTGCCAGCAGCACCCGGGACCGATCCTACGAGCAGTACTTC

abundance: NA
d_gene: NA
j_gene: TRBJ2-2
v_gene: TRBV12-5
CDR3aa: CASGLVTGFSTGELFF
CDR3nt: TGTGCTAGTGGTTTGGTAACAGGGTTCAGCACCGGGGAGCTGTTTTTT

abundance: NA
d_gene: TRBD2
j_gene: TRBJ2-7
v_gene: TRBV7-2
CDR3aa: CAVSGRAWYEQYF
CDR3nt: TGTGCCGTTAGCGGGAGGGCCTGGTACGAGCAGTACTTC

abundance: few
d_gene: NA
j_gene: TRBJ1-2
v_gene: TRBV5-1
CDR3aa: CASSLVPGFYGYTF
CDR3nt: TGCGCCAGCAGCTTGGTTCCAGGGTTTTATGGCTACACCTTC

abundance: few
d_gene: NA
j_gene: TRBJ1-2
v_gene: TRBV30
CDR3aa: CAWSVQGGGYTF
CDR3nt: TGTGCCTGGAGTGTACAGGGCGGTGGCTACACCTTC

abundance: once
d_gene: TRBD1
j_gene: TRBJ2-5
v_gene: TRBV7-8
CDR3aa: CASSWNWDRQETQYF
CDR3nt: TGTGCCAGCAGCTGGAACTGGGACAGACAAGAGACCCAGTACTTC

abundance: NA
d_gene: NA
j_gene: TRBJ2-3
v_gene: TRBV6-1
CDR3aa: CASSRAAYSTDTQYF
CDR3nt: TGTGCCAGCAGTAGGGCAGCCTATAGCACAGATACGCAGTATTTT

abundance: NA
d_gene: NA
j_gene: TRBJ2-1
v_gene: TRBV9
CDR3aa: CASSVVGSYNEQFF
CDR3nt: TGTGCCAGCAGCGTAGTGGGTTCCTACAATGAGCAGTTCTTC

abundance: once
d_gene: NA
j_gene: TRBJ2-7
v_gene: TRBV7-9
CDR3aa: CASSFTPPPRGAYEQYF
CDR3nt: TGTGCCAGCAGCTTTACACCCCCGCCGCGGGGCGCCTACGAGCAGTACTTC

abundance: NA
d_gene: TRBD1
j_gene: TRBJ2-1
v_gene: TRBV6-1
CDR3aa: CASREPGQGSNEQFF
CDR3nt: TGTGCCAGCAGAGAACCGGGACAGGGTAGCAATGAGCAGTTCTTC

abundance: NA
d_gene: NA
j_gene: TRBJ1-2
v_gene: TRBV6-5
CDR3aa: CASSYWGTNYGYTF
CDR3nt: TGTGCCAGCAGTTACTGGGGAACTAACTATGGCTACACCTTC

abundance: NA
d_gene: NA
j_gene: TRBJ2-3
v_gene: TRBV5-1
CDR3aa: CASSFSSITDTQYF
CDR3nt: TGCGCCAGCAGCTTTTCGAGTATCACAGATACGCAGTATTTT

abundance: once
d_gene: NA
j_gene: TRBJ2-3
v_gene: TRBV15
CDR3aa: CATSKGRLSTSTDTQYF
CDR3nt: TGTGCCACCAGCAAGGGCCGACTATCCACTAGCACAGATACGCAGTATTTT

abundance: NA
d_gene: TRBD2
j_gene: TRBJ2-1
v_gene: TRBV28
CDR3aa: CATLTSGRGNEQFF
CDR3nt: TGTGCCACCCTGACTAGCGGGAGAGGAAATGAGCAGTTCTTC

abundance: once
d_gene: NA
j_gene: TRBJ2-3
v_gene: TRBV5-1
CDR3aa: CASSLGARTDTQYF
CDR3nt: TGCGCCAGCAGCTTGGGGGCCCGCACAGATACGCAGTATTTT

abundance: NA
d_gene: NA
j_gene: TRBJ2-2
v_gene: TRBV6-4
CDR3aa: CASSGELSGELFF
CDR3nt: TGTGCCAGCAGTGGAGAACTGTCCGGGGAGCTGTTTTTT

abundance: NA
d_gene: NA
j_gene: TRBJ1-4
v_gene: TRBV7-8
CDR3aa: CASSSRSRLTGEKLFF
CDR3nt: TGTGCCAGCAGCTCCCGAAGTCGCCTGACGGGTGAAAAACTGTTTTTT

abundance: once
d_gene: NA
j_gene: TRBJ2-1
v_gene: TRBV10-1
CDR3aa: CASAFLALRSNEQFF
CDR3nt: TGCGCCAGCGCCTTTCTAGCGCTGAGATCCAATGAGCAGTTCTTC

abundance: NA
d_gene: NA
j_gene: TRBJ1-2
v_gene: TRBV5-5
CDR3aa: CASSLAQGQWDYGYTF
CDR3nt: TGTGCCAGCAGCTTGGCACAGGGACAATGGGACTATGGCTACACCTTC

abundance: NA
d_gene: TRBD2
j_gene: TRBJ2-5
v_gene: TRBV11-2
CDR3aa: CASSVTSGGETQYF
CDR3nt: TGTGCCAGCAGCGTTACTAGCGGGGGGGAGACCCAGTACTTC

abundance: NA
d_gene: TRBD1
j_gene: TRBJ1-5
v_gene: TRBV27
CDR3aa: CASSLSRTGMNQPQHF
CDR3nt: TGTGCCAGCAGTTTATCACGGACAGGGATGAATCAGCCCCAGCATTTT

abundance: NA
d_gene: NA
j_gene: TRBJ1-4
v_gene: TRBV4-1
CDR3aa: CASSFQQGGTEKLFF
CDR3nt: TGCGCCAGCAGCTTCCAACAGGGAGGAACTGAAAAACTGTTTTTT

abundance: NA
d_gene: TRBD2
j_gene: TRBJ2-3
v_gene: TRBV18
CDR3aa: CASSSLAGVGTQYF
CDR3nt: TGTGCCAGCTCAAGCCTAGCGGGAGTGGGTACGCAGTATTTT

abundance: NA
d_gene: NA
j_gene: TRBJ1-1
v_gene: TRBV5-8
CDR3aa: CASSLEGGYTEAFF
CDR3nt: TGTGCCAGCAGCTTGGAGGGGGGATACACTGAAGCTTTCTTT

abundance: NA
d_gene: NA
j_gene: TRBJ2-7
v_gene: TRBV30
CDR3aa: CAWSVRGLEQYF
CDR3nt: TGTGCCTGGAGTGTACGGGGCCTCGAGCAGTACTTC